Below are 24 T cell receptor beta chains sequenced from a single sample in a study of neoadjuvant anti-PD-1 for oral cavity cancer. Clones were sequenced by immunoSEQ multiplex PCR, and TCRdb holds only the in-frame ones, with some missing. This table holds 6,900 or so clones, about 79% found once. Sequencing used PBMCs, obtained before nivolumab (anti-PD-1) treatment. The receptor set was obtained from a person between 40 and 79 years old with oral cavity squamous cell carcinoma.

This chain joins TRBV14 and TRBJ1-1; no clear D gene. This CDR3 region has 12 residues. Germline CDR1 and CDR2: SGHDN and FVKESK. With 4 bases removed from V and 4 bases from J, the gap between germline ends came to 7 bases. CDR3 protein: CASSPLGTEAFF. As DNA, the CDR3 is TGTGCCAGCAGCCCCCTAGGCACTGAAGCTTTCTTT.

The chain employs TRBV29-1 and TRBJ2-2, with D possibly being TRBD2 (7 bases). Trimming shortened V by 4 bases and J by 1 base, and 19 bases separated the two germline ends. CDR1 is SQVTM and CDR2 is ANQGSEA in the germline V gene. The CDR3 spans 17 residues. CDR3 residues: CSVVGVEGGMNTGELFF. The CDR3 DNA reads as TGCAGCGTTGTTGGAGTAGAGGGGGGGATGAACACCGGGGAGCTGTTTTTT.

With regard to this clone: One junction end disagrees with the germline gene, perhaps due to a read error. The chain combines TRBV5-1 with TRBJ2-7, with 8 nucleotides matching TRBD1. The length of the CDR3 is 12 residues. CDR1 is SGHRS, CDR2 YFSETQ, per germline. The CDR3: CASSLERTGWHF. CDR3 coding DNA: TGCGCCAGCAGCTTAGAAAGGACAGGGTGGCACTTC. Full variable domain (missing parts from reference TRBV5-1 and TRBJ2-7): KAGVTQTPRYLIKTRGQQVTLSCSPISGHRSVSWYQQTPGQGLQFLFEYFSETQRNKGNFPGRFSGRQFSNSRSEMNVSTLELGDSALYLCASSLERTGWHFGPGTRLTVT.

The genes are TRBV2 and TRBJ2-2, with TRBD1 as a possible D gene (6 bases). With 8 bases removed from V and 3 bases from J, the gap between germline ends came to 13 bases. CDR1 is SNHLY, CDR2 FYNNEI, per germline. The CDR3 has 14 residues. The DNA of the CDR3 is TGTGCCAGCGCCCGGGACACCTACACCGGGGAGCTGTTTTTT. It yields the protein CASARDTYTGELFF.

J is TRBJ1-2 and V is TRBV30, with unresolved D. CDR1 and CDR2 (germline): GTSNPN, SVGIG (reference sequence). The length of the CDR3 is 12 residues. V lost 4 bases and J 3 bases, leaving 9 bases between the germline ends. CDR3 sequence reads: CAWNAGYYGYTF. CDR3 nucleotide sequence: TGTGCCTGGAACGCAGGATACTATGGCTACACCTTC.

The chain uses TRBV10-1 and TRBJ2-1, with 10 bases aligning to TRBD2. Germline CDR1 is WNHNN and CDR2 is SYGVQD (reference sequence). V dropped 4 bases and J dropped 3; count of bases not matched to a gene: 3. The CDR3 is 15 amino acids. The chain's CDR3 is CASSGTSGDYNEQFF. CDR3 DNA: TGCGCCAGCAGTGGGACTAGCGGTGACTACAATGAGCAGTTCTTC.

This clone was found once. CDR3 DNA sequence: TGTGCCAGCAGTCCTAGCGGGGGGGGAACAGATACGCAGTATTTT. Encoded protein: CASSPSGGGTDTQYF. The chain is built from TRBV6-5 and TRBJ2-3, with TRBD2 matching 12 bases. The CDR3 loop spans 15 amino acids. The V gene end was trimmed by 5 bases and the J gene end by 3 bases; junction bases not matched to a gene: 3. Germline V gene data show CDR1 as MNHEY and CDR2 as SVGAGI.

The rearrangement joins TRBV6-5 to TRBJ1-1; possible D gene TRBD1, 5 bases. Germline V gene data show CDR1 as MNHEY and CDR2 as SVGAGI. The germline V and J ends were trimmed by 0 bases and 5 bases, with 10 bases remaining between them. The CDR3 contains 14 residues. CDR3: CASSYSSGWTEAFF. The DNA for the CDR3 is TGTGCCAGCAGTTACTCGTCAGGGTGGACTGAAGCTTTCTTT.

V is TRBV19 and J is TRBJ1-1, with D hard to call. The CDR3 runs 15 residues. V was trimmed by 5 bases and J by 2 bases, leaving 15 bases between them. Germline assignment: CDR1 LNHDA and CDR2 SQIVND (reference sequence). The CDR3 bases are TGTGCCAGTAGTTCTCACAGACGGGGTAACACTGAAGCTTTCTTT. This translates into CASSSHRRGNTEAFF.

The J gene is TRBJ1-2, the V gene TRBV29-1, with a possible D match to TRBD1 (6 bases). Trimming removed 5 bases at V and 6 bases at J, with 16 bases between. CDR1 is SQVTM, CDR2 ANQGSEA, per germline. The CDR3 contains 13 residues. The CDR3 nucleotides are TGCAGCGTTCCCCTACAGGGATTGGATGGCTACACCTTC. Translated, it gives CSVPLQGLDGYTF. Filled out from reference TRBV29-1 and TRBJ1-2, the complete variable domain reads SAVISQKPSRDICQRGTSLTIQCQVDSQVTMMFWYRQQPGQSLTLIATANQGSEATYESGFVIDKFPISRPNLTFSTLTVSNMSPEDSSIYLCSVPLQGLDGYTFGSGTRLTVV.

The chain couples TRBV2 to TRBJ1-1; possibly TRBD1 for D (5 bases). Germline lookup yields CDR1 SNHLY and CDR2 FYNNEI. Trimming removed 5 bases from V and 1 base from J, with 8 bases in between. The length of the CDR3 is 13 residues. Here the CDR3 DNA reads TGTGCCAGCAGTAAGGGACGGAACACTGAAGCTTTCTTT. This encodes CASSKGRNTEAFF. Combining the CDR3 with reference TRBV2 and TRBJ1-1 gives the whole variable domain EPEVTQTPSHQVTQMGQEVILRCVPISNHLYFYWYRQILGQKVEFLVSFYNNEISEKSEIFDDQFSVERPDGSNFTLKIRSTKLEDSAMYFCASSKGRNTEAFFGQGTRLTVV.

J is TRBJ1-2 and V is TRBV7-9; 8 bases line up with TRBD1. The CDR3 has 12 amino acids. The ends lost 10 bases at V and 11 bases at J; junction bases unmatched: 12. Germline CDR1 is SEHNR and CDR2 is FQNEAQ (reference sequence). The DNA of the CDR3 is TGTGCCACCGCCTTAGGGACAGGAGGGTACACCTTC. It encodes CATALGTGGYTF.

The V gene is TRBV7-2, the J gene TRBJ1-2, with a possible D match to TRBD1 (6 bases). V lost 5 bases and J lost 7, with 14 bases in between. The germline CDR1 and CDR2 sequences are SGHTA and FQGNSA. The CDR3 length is 13 residues. CDR3 in amino acids: CASSLWGRSGYTF. The CDR3 bases are TGTGCCAGCAGCCTTTGGGGGCGCAGTGGCTACACCTTC.

This chain links TRBV11-2 with TRBJ2-5; D is undetermined. Trimming took 1 base from V and 1 from J, leaving 10 bases between them. Germline V CDR1 and CDR2: SGHAT, FQNNGV. The CDR3 runs to 15 residues. CDR3 loop: CASSLVGALQETQYF. The CDR3 DNA sequence: TGTGCCAGCAGCTTAGTTGGAGCCCTCCAAGAGACCCAGTACTTC.

The chain uses TRBV19 and TRBJ1-1; D gene unclear. Looked up from germline, CDR1 is LNHDA and CDR2 is SQIVND (reference sequence). The CDR3 runs to 12 residues. V was clipped by 7 bases and J by 4 bases, with 10 bases between them. The CDR3 loop reads CASTIGVTEAFF. The CDR3, as DNA: TGTGCCAGTACAATAGGAGTCACTGAAGCTTTCTTT. The variable domain in full, completed from reference TRBV19 and TRBJ1-1, reads DGGITQSPKYLFRKEGQNVTLSCEQNLNHDAMYWYRQDPGQGLRLIYYSQIVNDFQKGDIAEGYSVSREKKESFPLTVTSAQKNPTAFYLCASTIGVTEAFFGQGTRLTVV.

This chain connects TRBV9 to TRBJ2-1; 9 bases match TRBD1. The CDR3 contains 17 residues. V lost 0 bases to trimming and J lost 8 bases; unmatched junction nucleotides: 12. The germline gives CDR1 SGDLS, CDR2 YYNGEE. CDR3 nucleotides: TGTGCCAGCAGCGTAGGGAGGGCGGGACAGGGTGGCGATGAGCAGTTCTTC. This encodes CASSVGRAGQGGDEQFF.

This clone has only a few counts. V and J are TRBV2 and TRBJ1-2; perhaps TRBD1 as D (5 bases). Germline values: CDR1 SNHLY, CDR2 FYNNEI. The CDR3 runs to 17 residues. V was pared by 4 bases and J by 3 bases, with 21 bases between. The CDR3 spells CASSGGGGEKIDYGYTF. The CDR3 coding sequence is TGTGCCAGCAGTGGGGGGGGAGGAGAGAAGATTGACTATGGCTACACCTTC.

This clone was seen a handful of times. This chain links TRBV4-1 with TRBJ1-5; D might be TRBD1 (6 bases). V lost 1 base and J 4 bases, leaving 14 bases between the germline ends. The V gene's germline CDR1 is MGHRA and CDR2 YSYEKL. CDR3 length: 16 amino acids. The CDR3, as DNA: TGCGCCAGCAGCCAAGCCCGGGGGGCAACTAATCAGCCCCAGCATTTT. Translation: CASSQARGATNQPQHF.

This clone has a handful of counts. V usage is TRBV10-2 and J usage is TRBJ1-6; 10 nucleotides match TRBD1. Unmatched junction bases numbered 9, after V lost 1 base and J lost 15 bases. The CDR3 covers 15 residues. Germline V gives CDR1 WSHSY, CDR2 SAAADI. This CDR3 is CASSELGDRGLLLHF. CDR3 in DNA: TGCGCCAGCAGTGAGTTGGGGGACAGGGGTTTGCTCCTCCACTTT.

The genes are TRBV18 and TRBJ1-6; D remains ambiguous. The CDR3 loop spans 13 amino acids. V shed 0 bases and J shed 9 bases, with 6 bases lying between them. Per the germline V gene, CDR1 is KGHSH and CDR2 is LQKENI. Here the CDR3 DNA reads TGTGCCAGCTCACCACCGGAGGGTTCACCCCTCCACTTT. Protein product: CASSPPEGSPLHF.

The CDR3 region is CASSWEGHNEQFF. CDR3 DNA sequence: TGTGCCAGCAGTTGGGAAGGGCACAATGAGCAGTTCTTC. This sequence joins TRBV6-5 and TRBJ2-1; D is ambiguous. Germline CDR1 is MNHEY and CDR2 is SVGAGI. The CDR3 is made up of 13 amino acids. V shed 4 bases and J shed 5 bases, with 9 bases lying between them.

This rearrangement joins TRBV6-1 to TRBJ1-5; TRBD1 matches at 9 bases. The CDR3 is 16 residues long. CDR1 is MNHNS, CDR2 SASEGT, per germline. Trimming at V came to 4 bases and at J to 5 bases, leaving 9 bases not matched to a gene. The DNA of the CDR3 is TGTGCCAGCAGTGGCACGCGGGACAGGGAAGATCAGCCCCAGCATTTT. Protein product: CASSGTRDREDQPQHF.

This clone was counted a single time. The chain links TRBV14 to TRBJ1-6, with D possibly TRBD1 on 5 matching bases. V was cut by 0 bases and J by 6 bases, with 21 bases left in between. The germline CDR1 and CDR2 sequences are SGHDN and FVKESK. This CDR3 spans 19 amino acids. CDR3 amino acids: CASSQEGPGRVGGNSPLHF. The CDR3 region has the DNA TGTGCCAGCAGCCAAGAGGGTCCGGGCAGGGTTGGAGGTAATTCACCCCTCCACTTT.

This clone showed up just a few times. The chain recombines TRBV7-9 with TRBJ1-1; D call uncertain. CDR3 length: 12 residues. From germline, CDR1 is SEHNR and CDR2 FQNEAQ (reference sequence). Deletions cut 5 bases from V and 8 bases from J, with 12 bases between. The CDR3 sequence: CASSRLSDEAFF. The DNA for the CDR3 is TGTGCCAGCAGCCGACTGAGTGACGAAGCTTTCTTT.